This record concerns one T cell receptor beta chain sequence. This record belongs to a study of T cells in Graves' hyperthyroidism and ophthalmopathy. Germline V CDR1 and CDR2: SNHLY, FYNNEI. This CDR3 is 13 amino acids long. The V gene lost 5 bases and the J gene lost 6 bases, with 11 bases spanning the gap. RNA transcripts were the template for amplifying TCR beta CDR3 regions. Researchers ran a first-round RT-PCR on the TCR CDR3 using the HTBI primer set. From the multiplex PCR reads, TCRdb called clonotypes with MiXCR, one entry per CDR3 protein. The profile shows hundreds of thousands of distinct CDR3 sequences, nearly 45% of them singletons. The study left out patients who had uncontrolled infection, other autoimmune disease, pregnancy or lactation.

What was sequenced was peripheral blood or thyroid tissue (not recorded which). This clonotype was obtained from an adult man with Graves' disease, either hyperthyroidism or ophthalmopathy (not recorded which). The chain links TRBV2 to TRBJ1-5; the D gene is possibly TRBD1 (6 bases). The CDR3 region is CASSQGMAQPQHF. The CDR3 DNA reads TGTGCCAGCAGTCAGGGGATGGCTCAGCCCCAGCATTTT.